This is a list of T cell receptor beta chains from one sample in a study of T cells in Graves' hyperthyroidism and ophthalmopathy. One entry per CDR3 protein, called by TCRdb with MiXCR from the multiplex PCR reads. The sample holds 750,000 to 950,000 distinct CDR3 sequences, around 39% seen once. The specimen sequenced was blood. These TCRs come from a man between 18 and 35 years old with Graves' hyperthyroidism. Both conserved end residues are part of each CDR3. The listing skips clone size in some rows; elsewhere it reads once, few, many or a size class.

abundance | v_gene | CDR3aa
NA | TRBV29-1 | CSVQPGPGNQPQHF
many | TRBV7-2 | CASSLGRLGAQHF
once | TRBV28 | CATIPLGQGDTEAFF
NA | TRBV15 | CAKGSGLADQETQYF
NA | TRBV9 | CASVGGVQETQYF
many | TRBV10-3 | CAISEPGTAEEYGYTF
many | TRBV29-1 | CSVGEFEQYF
few | TRBV20-1 | CSAEKAGGVGQPQHF
many | TRBV19 | CASSMSGADQPQHF
few | TRBV12-3/TRBV12-4 | CASREDRADQPQHF
NA | TRBV5-1 | CASSLGENTQYF
NA | TRBV9 | CASSVAGGRDYEQYF
NA | TRBV7-2 | CASSLGRTGGSYGQYF
few | TRBV19 | CASSTGQLGTTNEKLFF
NA | TRBV20-1 | CSARGILGYSNQPQHF
many | TRBV9 | CASSAGQLGTEAFF
many | TRBV7-9 | CASSPGRYVLANVLTF
NA | TRBV10-3 | CASSAGYSPLHF
many | TRBV24-1 | CATSDLPGDRDSGANVLTF
NA | TRBV9 | CASGGAGSQETQYF
many | TRBV29-1 | CSGAPGKETQYF
NA | TRBV25-1 | CASSEGPDRFGQPQHF
NA | TRBV9 | CASSVESGPNTGELFF
NA | TRBV29-1 | CSVGQAAQETQYF
few | TRBV5-8 | CASSHGSQFGELFF
once | TRBV28 | CASSPLALPGVEQYF
NA | TRBV7-8 | CASSLQTANSGNTIYF
many | TRBV7-9 | CASSLQAGIPLHF
NA | TRBV9 | CASSPPAGGTQYF
NA | TRBV10-3 | CASRLPGGEAFF
many | TRBV19 | CASRLSRGGWEETQYF
NA | TRBV10-3 | CASSPPGSSRSYEQYF
once | TRBV25-1 | CASSGDIVNSPLHF
few | TRBV12-3/TRBV12-4 | CASSETIAGEQYF
once | TRBV25-1 | CASSASDSQETQYF
few | TRBV5-1 | CASSPHGEGRGEQYF
many | TRBV7-2 | CASSPTDYREAFF
NA | TRBV12-3/TRBV12-4 | CASSLRGSSGVNVLTF
NA | TRBV12-3/TRBV12-4 | CASSLGIPGELFF
few | TRBV12-3/TRBV12-4 | CASSLQGITEAFF
NA | TRBV6-1 | CAISEASGAIQPQHF
NA | TRBV15 | CATSSDQGGGYGYTF
many | TRBV29-1 | CSVEDGRGITNYGYTF
NA | TRBV7-9 | CASSSNLGVFEKLFF
few | TRBV4-1 | CASSKGHGNYGYTF
NA | TRBV13 | CASSLATGDQTGELFF
many | TRBV20-1 | CSARDWEYYGYTF
NA | TRBV29-1 | CSVERSASGYTGELFF
few | TRBV10-3 | CAVLGTATYEQYF
NA | TRBV5-6 | CASSYGRYQETQYF
NA | TRBV6-1 | CASSPTGMGNQPQHF
NA | TRBV7-9 | CASTSPGTEVAFF
few | TRBV5-1 | CASSWDKAETQYF
NA | TRBV28 | CASSPMWEGAQPQHF